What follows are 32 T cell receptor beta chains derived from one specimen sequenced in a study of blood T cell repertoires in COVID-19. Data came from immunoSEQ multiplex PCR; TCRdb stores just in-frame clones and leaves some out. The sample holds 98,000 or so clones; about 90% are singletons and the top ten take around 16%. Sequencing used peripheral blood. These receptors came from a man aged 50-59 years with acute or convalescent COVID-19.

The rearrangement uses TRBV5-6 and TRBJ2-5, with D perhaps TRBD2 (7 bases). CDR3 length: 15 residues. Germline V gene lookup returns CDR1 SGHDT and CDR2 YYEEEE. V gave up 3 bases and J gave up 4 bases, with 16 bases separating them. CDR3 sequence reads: CASSSWGGWGETQYF. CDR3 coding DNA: TGTGCCAGCAGCTCCTGGGGGGGCTGGGGAGAGACCCAGTACTTC.

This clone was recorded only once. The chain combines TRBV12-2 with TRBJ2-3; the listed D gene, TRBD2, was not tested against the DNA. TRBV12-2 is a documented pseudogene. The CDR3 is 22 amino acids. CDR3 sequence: CASRLVARATSGSLRPTDTQYF. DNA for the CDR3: TGTGCAAGTCGCTTAGTCGCGAGAGCGACTAGCGGGAGTTTAAGGCCCACAGATACGCAGTATTTT.

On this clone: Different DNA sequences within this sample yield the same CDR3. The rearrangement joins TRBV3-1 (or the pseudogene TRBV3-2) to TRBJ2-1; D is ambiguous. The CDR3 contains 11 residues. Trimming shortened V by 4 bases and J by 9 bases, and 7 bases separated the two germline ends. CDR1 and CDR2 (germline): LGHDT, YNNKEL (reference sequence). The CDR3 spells CASSRAGEQFF. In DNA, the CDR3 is TGTGCCAGCAGCCGCGCTGGTGAGCAGTTCTTC.

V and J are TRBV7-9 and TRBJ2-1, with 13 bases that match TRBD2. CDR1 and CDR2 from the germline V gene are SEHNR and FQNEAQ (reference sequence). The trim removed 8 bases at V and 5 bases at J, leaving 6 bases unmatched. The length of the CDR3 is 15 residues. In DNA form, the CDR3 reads TGTGCCAGCCTAGAGGGACTAGCGGGAAACAATGAGCAGTTCTTC. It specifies CASLEGLAGNNEQFF.

Here the CDR3 reads CAHQGGAGANVLTF. The DNA of the CDR3 is TGTGCCCACCAAGGAGGGGCTGGGGCCAACGTCCTGACTTTC. This chain uses TRBV30 with TRBJ2-6; D perhaps matches TRBD2 (6 bases). This CDR3 is 14 amino acids long. Germline values: CDR1 GTSNPN, CDR2 SVGIG (reference sequence). Between the trimmed V and J ends, which lost 8 bases and 2 bases, there was a span of 13 bases.

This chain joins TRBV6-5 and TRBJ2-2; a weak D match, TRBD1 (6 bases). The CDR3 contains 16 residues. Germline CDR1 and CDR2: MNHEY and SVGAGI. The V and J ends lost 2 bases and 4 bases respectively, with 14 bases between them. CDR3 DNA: TGTGCCAGCAGTTACATGACAGGTTCGGGCACCGGGGAGCTGTTTTTT. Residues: CASSYMTGSGTGELFF.

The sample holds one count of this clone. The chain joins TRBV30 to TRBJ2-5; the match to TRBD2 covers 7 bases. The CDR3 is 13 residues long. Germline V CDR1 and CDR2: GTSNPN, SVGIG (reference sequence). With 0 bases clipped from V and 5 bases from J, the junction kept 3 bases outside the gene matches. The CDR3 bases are TGTGCCTGGAGTGTCTTGGGAGGGGAGACCCAGTACTTC. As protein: CAWSVLGGETQYF.

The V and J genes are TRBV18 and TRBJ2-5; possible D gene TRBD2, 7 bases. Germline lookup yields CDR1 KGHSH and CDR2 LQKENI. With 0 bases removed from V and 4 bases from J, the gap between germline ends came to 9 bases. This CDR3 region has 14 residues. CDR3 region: CASSPPGGRETQYF. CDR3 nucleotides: TGTGCCAGCTCACCACCCGGGGGGCGAGAGACCCAGTACTTC.

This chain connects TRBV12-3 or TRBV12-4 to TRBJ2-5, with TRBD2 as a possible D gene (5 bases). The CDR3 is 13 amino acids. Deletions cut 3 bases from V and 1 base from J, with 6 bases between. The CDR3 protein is CASSLGSQETQYF. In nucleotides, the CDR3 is TGTGCCAGCAGTTTGGGGAGCCAAGAGACCCAGTACTTC.

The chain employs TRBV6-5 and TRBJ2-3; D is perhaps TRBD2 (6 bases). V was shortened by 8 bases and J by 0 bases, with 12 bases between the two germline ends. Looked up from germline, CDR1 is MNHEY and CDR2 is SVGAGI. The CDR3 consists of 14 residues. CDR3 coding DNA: TGTGCCAGCGCCCGGAGGGTGAGCACAGATACGCAGTATTTT. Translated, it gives CASARRVSTDTQYF.

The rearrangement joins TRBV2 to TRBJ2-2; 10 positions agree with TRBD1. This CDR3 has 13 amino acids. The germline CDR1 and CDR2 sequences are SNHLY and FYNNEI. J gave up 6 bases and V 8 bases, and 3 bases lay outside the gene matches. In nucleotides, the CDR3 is TGTGCCAGCCAGACAGGGGGCCCCGGGGAGCTGTTTTTT. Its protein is CASQTGGPGELFF.

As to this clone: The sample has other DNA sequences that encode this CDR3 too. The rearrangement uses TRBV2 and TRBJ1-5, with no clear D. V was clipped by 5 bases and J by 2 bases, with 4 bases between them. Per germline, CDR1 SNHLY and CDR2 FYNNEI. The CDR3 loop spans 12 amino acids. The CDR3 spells CASSSGNQPQHF. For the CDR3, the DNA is TGTGCCAGCAGTTCTGGCAATCAGCCCCAGCATTTT.

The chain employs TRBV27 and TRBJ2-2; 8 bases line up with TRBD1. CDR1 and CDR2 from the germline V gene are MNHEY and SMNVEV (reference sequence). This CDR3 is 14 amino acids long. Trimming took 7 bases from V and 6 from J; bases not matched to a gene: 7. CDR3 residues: CASTWTGLAGELFF. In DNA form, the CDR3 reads TGTGCCAGCACATGGACAGGGTTAGCCGGGGAGCTGTTTTTT.

CDR3 in DNA: TGTGCCAGCAGTCTGACAAAGGATGGCTACACCTTC. Protein: CASSLTKDGYTF. The V gene is TRBV28, the J gene TRBJ1-2; no definite D call. The CDR3 runs 12 residues. Germline assignment: CDR1 MDHEN and CDR2 SYDVKM. Trimming removed 5 bases at V and 6 bases at J, with 10 bases between.

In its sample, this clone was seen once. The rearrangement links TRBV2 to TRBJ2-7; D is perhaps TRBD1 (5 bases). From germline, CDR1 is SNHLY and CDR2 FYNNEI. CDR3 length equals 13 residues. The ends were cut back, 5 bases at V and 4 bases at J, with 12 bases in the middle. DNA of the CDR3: TGTGCCAGCAGTCTTAATAGGGGTTACGAGCAGTACTTC. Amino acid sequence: CASSLNRGYEQYF.

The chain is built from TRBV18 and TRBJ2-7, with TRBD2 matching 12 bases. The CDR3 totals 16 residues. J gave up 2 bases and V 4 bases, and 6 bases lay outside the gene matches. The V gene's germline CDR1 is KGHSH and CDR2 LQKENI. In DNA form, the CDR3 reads TGTGCCAGCTCACTAAGGACTAGCGGGAACCCCTACGAGCAGTACTTC. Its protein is CASSLRTSGNPYEQYF.

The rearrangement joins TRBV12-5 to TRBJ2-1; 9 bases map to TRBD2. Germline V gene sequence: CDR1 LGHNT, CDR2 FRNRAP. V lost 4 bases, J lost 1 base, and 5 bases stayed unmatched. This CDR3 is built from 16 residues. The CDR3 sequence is CASGYSGSLSYNEQFF. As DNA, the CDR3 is TGTGCTAGTGGTTATAGCGGGAGTTTGTCCTACAATGAGCAGTTCTTC.

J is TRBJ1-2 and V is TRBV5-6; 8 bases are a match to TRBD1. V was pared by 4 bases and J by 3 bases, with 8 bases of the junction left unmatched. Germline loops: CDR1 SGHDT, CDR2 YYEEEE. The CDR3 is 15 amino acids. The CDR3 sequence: CASSVDRVVDYGYTF. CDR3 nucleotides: TGTGCCAGCAGCGTGGACAGGGTAGTTGACTATGGCTACACCTTC.

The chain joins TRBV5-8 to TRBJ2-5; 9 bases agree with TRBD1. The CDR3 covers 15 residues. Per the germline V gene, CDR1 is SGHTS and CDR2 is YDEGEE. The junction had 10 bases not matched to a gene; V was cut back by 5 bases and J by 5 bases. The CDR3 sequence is CASSYQGTGWETQYF. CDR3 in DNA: TGTGCCAGCAGTTACCAGGGGACAGGGTGGGAGACCCAGTACTTC.

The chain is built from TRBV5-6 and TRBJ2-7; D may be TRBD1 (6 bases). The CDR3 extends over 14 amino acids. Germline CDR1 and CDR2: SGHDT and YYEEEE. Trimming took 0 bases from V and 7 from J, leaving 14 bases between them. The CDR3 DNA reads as TGTGCCAGCAGCTTGGGGGACACCTTCGGGGAGCAGTACTTC. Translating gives CASSLGDTFGEQYF.

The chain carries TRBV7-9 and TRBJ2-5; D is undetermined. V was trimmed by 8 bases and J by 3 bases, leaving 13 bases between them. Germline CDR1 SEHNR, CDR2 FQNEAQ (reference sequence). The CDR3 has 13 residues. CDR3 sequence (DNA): TGTGCCAGCTCGCCTGCCGTAGAAGAGACCCAGTACTTC. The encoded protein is CASSPAVEETQYF.

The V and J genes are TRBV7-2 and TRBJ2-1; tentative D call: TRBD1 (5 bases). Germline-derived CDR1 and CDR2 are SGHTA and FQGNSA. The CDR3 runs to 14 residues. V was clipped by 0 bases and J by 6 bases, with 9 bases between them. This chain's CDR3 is CASSLASGINEQFF. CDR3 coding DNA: TGTGCCAGCAGCTTAGCTTCAGGGATCAATGAGCAGTTCTTC.

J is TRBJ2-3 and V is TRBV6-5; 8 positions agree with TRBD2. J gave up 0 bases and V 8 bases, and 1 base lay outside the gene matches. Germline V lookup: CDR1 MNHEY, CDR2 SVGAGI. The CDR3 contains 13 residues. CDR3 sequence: CASRTSSTDTQYF. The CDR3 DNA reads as TGTGCCAGCCGGACTAGCAGCACAGATACGCAGTATTTT.

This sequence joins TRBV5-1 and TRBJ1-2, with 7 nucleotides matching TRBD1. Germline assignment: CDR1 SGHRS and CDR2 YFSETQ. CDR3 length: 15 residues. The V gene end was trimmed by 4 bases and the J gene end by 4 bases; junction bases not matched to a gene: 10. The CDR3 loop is CASSPGTVSSYGYTF. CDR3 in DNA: TGCGCCAGCAGCCCAGGGACAGTATCCAGCTATGGCTACACCTTC.

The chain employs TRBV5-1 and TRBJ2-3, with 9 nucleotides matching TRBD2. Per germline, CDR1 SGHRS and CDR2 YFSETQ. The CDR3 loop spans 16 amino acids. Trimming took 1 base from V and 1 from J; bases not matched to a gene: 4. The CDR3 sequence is CASSLRAGGGTDTQYF. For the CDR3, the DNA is TGCGCCAGCAGCTTGCGGGCGGGAGGGGGCACAGATACGCAGTATTTT.

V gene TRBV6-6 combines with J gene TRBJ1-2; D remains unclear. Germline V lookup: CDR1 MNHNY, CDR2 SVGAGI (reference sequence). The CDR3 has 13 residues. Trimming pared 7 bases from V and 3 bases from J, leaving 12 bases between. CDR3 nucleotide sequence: TGTGCCAGCACTCCGGAGTTAGACTATGGCTACACCTTC. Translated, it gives CASTPELDYGYTF.

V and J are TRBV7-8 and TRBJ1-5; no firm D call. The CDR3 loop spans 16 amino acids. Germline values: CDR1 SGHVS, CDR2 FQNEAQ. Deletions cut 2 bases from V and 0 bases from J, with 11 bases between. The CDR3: CASSLQVSYSNQPQHF. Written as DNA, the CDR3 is TGTGCCAGCAGCTTACAGGTCTCTTATAGCAATCAGCCCCAGCATTTT.

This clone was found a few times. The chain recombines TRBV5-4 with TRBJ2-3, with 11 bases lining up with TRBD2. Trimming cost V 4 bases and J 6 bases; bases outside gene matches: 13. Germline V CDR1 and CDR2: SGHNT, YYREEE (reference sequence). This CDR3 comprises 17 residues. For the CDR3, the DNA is TGTGCCAGCAGCCAAGCGACTAGCGGGATCTTTGTGGATACGCAGTATTTT. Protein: CASSQATSGIFVDTQYF.

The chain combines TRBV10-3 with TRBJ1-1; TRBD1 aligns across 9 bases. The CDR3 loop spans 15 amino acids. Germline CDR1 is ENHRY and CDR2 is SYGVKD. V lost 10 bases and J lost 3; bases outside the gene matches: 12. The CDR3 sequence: CATSGTGKSDTEAFF. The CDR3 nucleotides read TGTGCCACATCCGGGACAGGGAAGAGTGACACTGAAGCTTTCTTT.

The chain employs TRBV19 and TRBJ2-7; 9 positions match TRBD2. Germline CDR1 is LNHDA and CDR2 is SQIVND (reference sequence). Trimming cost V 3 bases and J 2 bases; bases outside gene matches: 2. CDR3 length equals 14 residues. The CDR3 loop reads CASSIAGGTYEQYF. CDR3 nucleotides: TGTGCCAGTAGTATTGCGGGGGGGACCTACGAGCAGTACTTC. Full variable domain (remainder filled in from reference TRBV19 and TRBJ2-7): DGGITQSPKYLFRKEGQNVTLSCEQNLNHDAMYWYRQDPGQGLRLIYYSQIVNDFQKGDIAEGYSVSREKKESFPLTVTSAQKNPTAFYLCASSIAGGTYEQYFGPGTRLTVT.

The CDR3 loop is CATGVRGMGNQPQHF. For the CDR3, the DNA is TGTGCCACCGGGGTCCGGGGGATGGGCAATCAGCCCCAGCATTTT. The V call is TRBV10-3, the J call TRBJ1-5, with a weak D call TRBD1 (5 bases). Germline V gene lookup returns CDR1 ENHRY and CDR2 SYGVKD. V was cut by 10 bases and J by 2 bases, with 18 bases left in between. CDR3 length equals 15 residues.

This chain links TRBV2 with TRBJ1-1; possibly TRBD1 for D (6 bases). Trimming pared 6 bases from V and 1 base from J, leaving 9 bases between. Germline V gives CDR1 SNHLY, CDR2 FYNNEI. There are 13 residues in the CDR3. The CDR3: CASRQGPNTEAFF. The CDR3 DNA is TGTGCCAGCAGACAGGGCCCGAACACTGAAGCTTTCTTT. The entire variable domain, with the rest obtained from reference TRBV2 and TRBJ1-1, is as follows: EPEVTQTPSHQVTQMGQEVILRCVPISNHLYFYWYRQILGQKVEFLVSFYNNEISEKSEIFDDQFSVERPDGSNFTLKIRSTKLEDSAMYFCASRQGPNTEAFFGQGTRLTVV.